This T cell receptor (beta chain) stems from a study of OX40 agonist ivuxolimab in advanced cancers. Across the whole study: Patients were treated with ivuxolimab, an agonistic anti-OX40 (CD134) antibody. Partial responses occurred in three patients (one hepatocellular carcinoma, two cutaneous melanoma).

This clone was seen more than once but under ten times. The same CDR3 arises from other DNA sequences in this sample as well. Using immunoSEQ multiplex PCR, the repertoire was profiled, and TCRdb retains in-frame clones only, with some absent. The top ten clones hold 2.5% to 3% of a sample with about 78,000 clones, roughly nine tenths of them seen once. The sequence derives from an adult with an advanced solid tumor such as melanoma, head and neck, liver or kidney cancer. Sample: CD4+ or CD8+ T cells sorted from blood, taken in a trial of the OX40 agonist ivuxolimab.

The CDR3 coding sequence is TGTGCCAGCAGTTTGGGAAACACTGAAGCTTTCTTT. This gives the protein CASSLGNTEAFF. V and J are TRBV28 and TRBJ1-1; D unclear. This CDR3 spans 12 amino acids. V lost 3 bases and J lost 2, with 4 bases in between. Germline V gene lookup returns CDR1 MDHEN and CDR2 SYDVKM. The entire variable domain, with the rest obtained from reference TRBV28 and TRBJ1-1, is as follows: DVKVTQSSRYLVKRTGEKVFLECVQDMDHENMFWYRQDPGLGLRLIYFSYDVKMKEKGDIPEGYSVSREKKERFSLILESASTNQTSMYLCASSLGNTEAFFGQGTRLTVV.